This TCR beta chain was documented in a study of regulatory T cells in long-lasting Graves disease. The sample's time point: newly diagnosed GD, antithyroid drugs for less than 3 months. PBMC RNA served as the TCR library source. Criteria from the American Thyroid Association guidelines were applied to diagnose Graves' disease. EDTA tubes were used for drawing around 9 milliliters of peripheral blood. The CDR3 has 16 amino acids. The V end lost 1 base, the J end lost 9 bases, and 19 bases lay between the germline ends. Germline CDR1 reads SGHTA; CDR2 reads FQGNSA. Study results and caveats: The study found lower TCR diversity in persistent Graves' patients than in newly diagnosed ones. Thyroid tissue went unexamined; only peripheral blood was analyzed.

Many counts were recorded for this clonotype. The antigen remains undetermined. Arm-PCR of CDR3 regions with iRepertoire HTBI primers generated TCR beta libraries. TCRdb passed the multiplex PCR reads through MiXCR, listing each CDR3 protein once. The table includes around 250,000 distinct CDR3 sequences, 15% to 20% detected once. The chain recombines TRBV7-2 with TRBJ2-1; D might be TRBD2 (6 bases). The sample here was peripheral blood mononuclear cells (PBMCs), taken at new diagnosis, from a patient treated with antithyroid drugs. The TCR was taken from a female donor with Graves disease. The CDR3 region has the DNA TGTGCCAGCAGCTTAGTCCCGCTAGCGCCGGGCGGTGAGCAGTTCTTC. It yields the protein CASSLVPLAPGGEQFF.